This TCR beta chain comes out of a study of cytomegalovirus exposure and HLA in healthy donors. About the study: Earlier results showed 90 million to 120 million unique TCR beta sequences derived from roughly 180 million T cells. General observations from the study: Several top significant clusters appeared, in a later analysis, to be linked to common viral pathogens. The classifier, whose performance was assessed in both the original and validation cohorts, reportedly diagnosed cytomegalovirus status with high specificity and sensitivity. Accurate prediction of HLA-A and HLA-B alleles (for most subjects) was reportedly achieved from TCR beta sequences.

The CDR3 totals 15 residues. V shed 3 bases and J 4 bases; nucleotides not matched to a gene: 8. Per germline, CDR1 LNHDA and CDR2 SQIVND (reference sequence). The PCR was carried out with 60 Vbeta primers and 13 Jbeta primers. TCRdb keeps only in-frame clones here, not all; method: immunoSEQ multiplex PCR. The sample lists 110,000 or so clones; 82% were seen once. This clone is medium-sized. The antigen remains undetermined. The rearrangement links TRBV19 to TRBJ2-7; 8 bases line up with TRBD2. The sequenced sample consisted of PBMCs. The TCR sequence derives from a woman aged 18-35 years in good health and CMV-seronegative. The CDR3 spells CASSIDSGSLYEQYF. CDR3 coding DNA: TGTGCCAGTAGTATTGACAGCGGGAGCTTGTACGAGCAGTACTTC.